Each of the 4 T cell receptor beta chains below was sequenced from the same sample in a study of CD8+CD57+ T cells in acquired aplastic anemia. Patients included in sequencing had previously demonstrated CD8+CD57+ cell expansion by flow cytometry. It was genomic DNA that served as the template for profiling TCR beta VDJ and CDR3. TCRdb reprocessed the reads with MiXCR, giving one entry per CDR3 protein. The repertoire holds 300,000 or so distinct CDR3 sequences, under 65% seen once, with under 1.5% in the top ten. The sample taken for sequencing was sorted CD4+, CD8+, or CD8+CD57+ T cells (not recorded which) from PBMCs. These receptors were taken from a human donor with aplastic anemia.

V usage is TRBV2 and J usage is TRBJ1-6, with a tentative D call TRBD1 (6 bases). The CDR3 covers 19 residues. Germline values: CDR1 SNHLY, CDR2 FYNNEI. Trimming shortened V by 7 bases and J by 5 bases, and 27 bases separated the two germline ends. Here the CDR3 reads CASTKGGGLNTYDNSPLHF. As DNA, the CDR3 is TGTGCCAGCACCAAAGGAGGGGGACTCAACACGTACGATAATTCACCCCTCCACTTT.

This clonotype was seen many times. The chain carries TRBV10-2 and TRBJ2-3, with 9 bases fitting TRBD2. Germline CDR1 is WSHSY and CDR2 is SAAADI. V was clipped by 2 bases and J by 6 bases; unmatched bases: 6. CDR3 length: 15 amino acids. CDR3 bases: TGCGCCAGCAGTGAGCTAGCGGGGACTTGGGATACGCAGTATTTT. Translating gives CASSELAGTWDTQYF.

To note about this clonotype: Sequence at one end of the junction differs from germline and may be a read error. The chain joins TRBV7-3 to TRBJ2-2; TRBD2 might be the D (5 bases). The germline V gene encodes CDR1 SGHTA and CDR2 FQGTGA. The CDR3 has 10 amino acids. The DNA of the CDR3 is TGTGCCAGCAGCTTAAAGAGGGTAGTATTT. This translates into CASSLKRVVF.

The chain is built from TRBV29-1 and TRBJ2-5; possibly TRBD2 for D (6 bases). From germline, CDR1 is SQVTM and CDR2 ANQGSEA. The CDR3 length is 13 residues. V lost 7 bases and J lost 3, with 15 bases in between. The CDR3 loop reads CSAAGQAKETQYF. CDR3 nucleotide sequence: TGCAGCGCCGCGGGGCAGGCGAAAGAGACCCAGTACTTC. Looking up the rest from reference TRBV29-1 and TRBJ2-5 gives the full variable domain: SAVISQKPSRDICQRGTSLTIQCQVDSQVTMMFWYRQQPGQSLTLIATANQGSEATYESGFVIDKFPISRPNLTFSTLTVSNMSPEDSSIYLCSAAGQAKETQYFGPGTRLLVL.